This note documents a single T cell receptor (beta chain) sequence. Its target is unknown. CDR3 size: 16 residues. Germline-derived CDR1 and CDR2 are MDHEN and SYDVKM. The data originate from a study of CXCR3-negative and CXCR3-positive naive CD8 T cells. Regarding the study as a whole: Cryopreserved PBMCs had partly decreased CXCR3 expression; fresh PBMCs were used in most assays.

The TRB cDNA libraries were prepared by 5' RACE with UMI labels. After re-calling the 5' RACE reads, TCRdb lists one entry per CDR3 protein, DNA absent. This table lists 100,000 to 150,000 distinct CDR3 sequences. The genes are TRBV28 and TRBJ2-7; with no DNA, the TCRdb D assignment of TRBD1 cannot be verified. The TCR originated in a human donor in good health. Some clones in this sample may be carry-over from other donors' samples. Specimen: naive CXCR3- CD8+ T cells from blood. The subset was: CD45RO-CCR7+CD27+CD95- naive CD8+ T cells lacking CXCR3 (TNR3-). The CDR3 loop is CASRLQGAGVLDEQYF.